This TCR beta chain was captured by sequencing in a study of Tregs in tolerant kidney transplant recipients. Broader study findings: Tregs expanded with activated donor B cells seemed most donor-specific. Findings come from small patient numbers and require larger validation.

Thawed PBMCs were rested overnight at 37°C with about 220 IU/ml IL-2 before regulatory T cell sorting. The protocol was immunoSEQ multiplex PCR, while the TCRdb copy is restricted to in-frame clones and leaves out a portion. The data show some 64,000 clones, around 98% seen once. On this clone itself: The antigen is not known.

This sequence originates from a human donor who received a combined kidney and bone marrow transplant. The specimen comprised Tregs from blood, sampled before the transplant.

The CDR3 nucleotides read TGTGCCAGCAGTTTATCCCGGGGAGGGAAGTCCTACAATGAGCAGTTCTTC. This sequence encodes CASSLSRGGKSYNEQFF. The chain joins TRBV27 to TRBJ2-1; 7 nucleotides match TRBD2. The CDR3 length is 17 residues. With V trimmed by 0 bases and J by 1 base, 6 bases remained unmatched. CDR1 and CDR2 (germline): MNHEY, SMNVEV (reference sequence).